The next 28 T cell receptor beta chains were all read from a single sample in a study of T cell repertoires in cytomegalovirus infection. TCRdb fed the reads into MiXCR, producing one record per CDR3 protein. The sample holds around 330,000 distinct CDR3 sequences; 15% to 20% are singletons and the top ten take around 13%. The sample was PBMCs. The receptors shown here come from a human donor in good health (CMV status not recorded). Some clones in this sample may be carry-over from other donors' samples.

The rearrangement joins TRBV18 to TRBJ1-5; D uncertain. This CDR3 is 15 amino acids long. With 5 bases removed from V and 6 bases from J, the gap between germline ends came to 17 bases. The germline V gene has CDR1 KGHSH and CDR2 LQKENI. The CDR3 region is CASSFDKASGQPQHF. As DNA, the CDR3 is TGTGCCAGCTCATTTGACAAAGCCTCCGGTCAGCCCCAGCATTTT.

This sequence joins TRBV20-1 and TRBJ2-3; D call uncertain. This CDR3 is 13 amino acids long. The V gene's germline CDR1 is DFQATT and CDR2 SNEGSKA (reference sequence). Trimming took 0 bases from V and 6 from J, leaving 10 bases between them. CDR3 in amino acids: CSARDKGSDTQYF. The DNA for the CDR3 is TGCAGTGCTAGAGATAAGGGTTCGGATACGCAGTATTTT.

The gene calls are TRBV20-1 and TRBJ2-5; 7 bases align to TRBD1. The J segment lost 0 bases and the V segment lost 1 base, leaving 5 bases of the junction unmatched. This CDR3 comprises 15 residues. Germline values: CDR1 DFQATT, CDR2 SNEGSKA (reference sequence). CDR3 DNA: TGCAGTGCTAGAGGGACAGGTGATTACCAAGAGACCCAGTACTTC. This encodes CSARGTGDYQETQYF.

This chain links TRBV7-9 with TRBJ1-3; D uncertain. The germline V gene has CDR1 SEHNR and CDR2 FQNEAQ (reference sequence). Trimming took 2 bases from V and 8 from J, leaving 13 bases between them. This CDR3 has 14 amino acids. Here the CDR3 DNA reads TGTGCCAGCAGCTTACCAACCCCCCTGGACACCATATATTTT. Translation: CASSLPTPLDTIYF.

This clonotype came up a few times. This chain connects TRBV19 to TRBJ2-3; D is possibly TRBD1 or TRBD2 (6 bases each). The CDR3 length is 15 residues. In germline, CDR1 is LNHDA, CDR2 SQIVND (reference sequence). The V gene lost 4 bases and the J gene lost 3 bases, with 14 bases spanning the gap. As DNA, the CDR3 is TGTGCCAGTAGTACTGACAGGAGGGAAACAGATACGCAGTATTTT. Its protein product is CASSTDRRETDTQYF.

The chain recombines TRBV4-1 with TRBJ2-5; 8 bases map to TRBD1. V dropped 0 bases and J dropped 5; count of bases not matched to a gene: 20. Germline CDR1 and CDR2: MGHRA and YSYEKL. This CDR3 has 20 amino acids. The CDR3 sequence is CASSQDQGGTGRGRWETQYF. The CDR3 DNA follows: TGCGCCAGCAGCCAAGATCAAGGGGGAACCGGCAGGGGGCGATGGGAGACCCAGTACTTC.

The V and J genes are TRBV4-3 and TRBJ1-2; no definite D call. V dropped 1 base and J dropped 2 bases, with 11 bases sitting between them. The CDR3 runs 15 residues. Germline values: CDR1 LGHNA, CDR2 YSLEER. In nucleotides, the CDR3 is TGCGCCAGCAGCCAAGGAGTTACACTCAACTATGGCTACACCTTC. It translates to CASSQGVTLNYGYTF.

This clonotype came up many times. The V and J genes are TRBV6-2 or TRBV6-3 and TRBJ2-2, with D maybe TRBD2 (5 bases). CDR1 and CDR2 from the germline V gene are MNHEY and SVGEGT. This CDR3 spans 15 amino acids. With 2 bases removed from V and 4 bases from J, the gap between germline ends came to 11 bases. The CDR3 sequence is CASSYAAAFTGELFF. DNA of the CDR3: TGTGCCAGCAGTTACGCAGCGGCCTTCACCGGGGAGCTGTTTTTT.

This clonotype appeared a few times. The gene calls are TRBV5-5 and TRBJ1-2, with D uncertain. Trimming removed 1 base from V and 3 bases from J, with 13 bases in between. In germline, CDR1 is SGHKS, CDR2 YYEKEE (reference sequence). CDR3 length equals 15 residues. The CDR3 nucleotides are TGTGCCAGCAGCTTGAGGCCCCGCGATGACTATGGCTACACCTTC. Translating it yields CASSLRPRDDYGYTF.

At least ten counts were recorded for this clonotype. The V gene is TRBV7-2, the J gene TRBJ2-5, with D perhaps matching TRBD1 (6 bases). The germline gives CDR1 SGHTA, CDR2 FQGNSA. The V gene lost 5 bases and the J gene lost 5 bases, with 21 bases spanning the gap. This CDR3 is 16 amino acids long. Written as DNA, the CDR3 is TGTGCCAGCAGCCCCAATGGGGGCCAACCTTTTGAGACCCAGTACTTC. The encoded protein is CASSPNGGQPFETQYF.

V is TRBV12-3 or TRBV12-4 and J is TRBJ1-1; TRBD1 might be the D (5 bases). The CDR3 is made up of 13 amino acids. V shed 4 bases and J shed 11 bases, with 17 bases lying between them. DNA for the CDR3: TGTGCCAGCAGTTCCGGTCTCTCCCGGGGGGCTTTCTTT. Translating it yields CASSSGLSRGAFF.

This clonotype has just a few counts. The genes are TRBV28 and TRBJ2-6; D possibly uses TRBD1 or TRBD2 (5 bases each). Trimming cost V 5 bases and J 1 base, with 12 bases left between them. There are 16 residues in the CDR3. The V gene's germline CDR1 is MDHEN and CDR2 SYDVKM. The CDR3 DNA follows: TGTGCCAGCAGTCCCGGGGCGTATTCTGGGGCCAACGTCCTGACTTTC. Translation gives CASSPGAYSGANVLTF.

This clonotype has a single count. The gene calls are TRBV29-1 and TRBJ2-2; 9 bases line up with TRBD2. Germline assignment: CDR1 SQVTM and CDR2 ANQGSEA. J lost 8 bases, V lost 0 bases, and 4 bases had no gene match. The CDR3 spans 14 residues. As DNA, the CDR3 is TGCAGCGTTGAAGAGCGGCTAGCGGGGGGGGAGCTGTTTTTT. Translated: CSVEERLAGGELFF.

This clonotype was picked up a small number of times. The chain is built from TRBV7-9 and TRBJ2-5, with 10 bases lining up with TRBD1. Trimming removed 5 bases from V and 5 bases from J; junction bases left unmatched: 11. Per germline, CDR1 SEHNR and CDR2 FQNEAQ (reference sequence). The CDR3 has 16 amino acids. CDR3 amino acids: CASSPGTGADLETQYF. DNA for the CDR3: TGTGCCAGCAGCCCCGGGACAGGGGCGGATTTGGAGACCCAGTACTTC.

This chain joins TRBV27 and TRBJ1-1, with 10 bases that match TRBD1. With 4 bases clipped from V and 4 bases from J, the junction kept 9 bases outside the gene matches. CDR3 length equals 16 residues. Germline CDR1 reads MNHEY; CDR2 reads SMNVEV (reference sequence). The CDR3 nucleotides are TGTGCCAGCAGTTACAGACAGGGGGCGGGGGGCACTGAAGCTTTCTTT. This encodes CASSYRQGAGGTEAFF.

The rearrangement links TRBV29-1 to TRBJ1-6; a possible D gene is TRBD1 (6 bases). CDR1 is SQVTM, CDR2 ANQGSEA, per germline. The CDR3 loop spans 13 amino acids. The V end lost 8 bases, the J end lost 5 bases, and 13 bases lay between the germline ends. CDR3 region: CSIRQDHNSPLHF. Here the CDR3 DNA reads TGCAGCATAAGACAGGACCATAATTCACCCCTCCACTTT.

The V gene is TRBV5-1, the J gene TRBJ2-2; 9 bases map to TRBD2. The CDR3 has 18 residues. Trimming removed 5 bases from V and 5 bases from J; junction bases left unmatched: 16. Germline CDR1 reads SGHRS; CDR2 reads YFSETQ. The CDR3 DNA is TGCGCCAGCAGTCCAAGGTCTAGCGGGGCCCAAGGGACCGGGGAGCTGTTTTTT. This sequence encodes CASSPRSSGAQGTGELFF.

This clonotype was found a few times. CDR3 amino acids: CATRTAGYNYGYTF. CDR3 nucleotide sequence: TGTGCCACCCGGACTGCAGGTTATAACTATGGCTACACCTTC. J is TRBJ1-2 and V is TRBV27; no clear D gene. Germline V gene data show CDR1 as MNHEY and CDR2 as SMNVEV (reference sequence). The CDR3 has 14 residues. V was cut by 10 bases and J by 1 base, with 16 bases left in between.

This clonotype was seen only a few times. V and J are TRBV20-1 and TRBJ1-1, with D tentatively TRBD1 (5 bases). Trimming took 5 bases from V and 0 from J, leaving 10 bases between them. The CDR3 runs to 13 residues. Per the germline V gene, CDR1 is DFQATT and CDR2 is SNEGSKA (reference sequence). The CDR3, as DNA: TGCAGTGCTGGAAGACAGTTGAACACTGAAGCTTTCTTT. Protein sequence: CSAGRQLNTEAFF.

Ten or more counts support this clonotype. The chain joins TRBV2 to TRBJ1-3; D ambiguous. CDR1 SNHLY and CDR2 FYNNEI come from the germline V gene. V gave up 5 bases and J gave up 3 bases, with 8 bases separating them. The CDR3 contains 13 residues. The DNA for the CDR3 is TGTGCCAGCAGTTGGGCTGATGGAAACACCATATATTTT. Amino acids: CASSWADGNTIYF.

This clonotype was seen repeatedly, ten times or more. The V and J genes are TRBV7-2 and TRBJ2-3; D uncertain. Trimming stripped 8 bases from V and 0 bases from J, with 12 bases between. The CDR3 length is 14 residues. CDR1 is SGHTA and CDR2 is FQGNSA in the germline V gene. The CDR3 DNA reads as TGTGCCAGCGGAGCTCACTCTAGCACAGATACGCAGTATTTT. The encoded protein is CASGAHSSTDTQYF.

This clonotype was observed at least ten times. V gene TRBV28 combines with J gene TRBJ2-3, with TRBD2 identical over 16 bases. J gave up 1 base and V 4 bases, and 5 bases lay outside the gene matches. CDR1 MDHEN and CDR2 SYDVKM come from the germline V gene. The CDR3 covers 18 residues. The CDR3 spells CASSYGTSGGAGTDTQYF. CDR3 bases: TGTGCCAGCAGTTACGGGACTAGCGGGGGGGCTGGCACAGATACGCAGTATTTT.

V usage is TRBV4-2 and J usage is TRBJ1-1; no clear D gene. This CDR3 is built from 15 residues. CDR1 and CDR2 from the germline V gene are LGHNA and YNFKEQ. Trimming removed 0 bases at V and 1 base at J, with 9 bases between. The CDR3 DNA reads TGTGCCAGCAGCCAAGATCGTTCGGGGAACACTGAAGCTTTCTTT. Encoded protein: CASSQDRSGNTEAFF.

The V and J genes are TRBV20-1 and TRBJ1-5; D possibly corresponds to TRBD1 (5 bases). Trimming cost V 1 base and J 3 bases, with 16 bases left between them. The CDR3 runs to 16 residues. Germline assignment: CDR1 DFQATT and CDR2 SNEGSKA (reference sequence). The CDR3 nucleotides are TGCAGTGCTAGAGTTCCAGGGCACGTCGTCAATCAGCCCCAGCATTTT. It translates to CSARVPGHVVNQPQHF.

The CDR3 spells CASSLPGGGAYEQYF. The CDR3 nucleotides are TGTGCCAGCAGTTTACCGGGGGGGGGGGCCTACGAGCAGTACTTC. The chain carries TRBV28 and TRBJ2-7, with 8 positions matching TRBD2. The length of the CDR3 is 15 residues. Germline CDR1 reads MDHEN; CDR2 reads SYDVKM. Trimming took 2 bases from V and 2 from J; bases not matched to a gene: 5.

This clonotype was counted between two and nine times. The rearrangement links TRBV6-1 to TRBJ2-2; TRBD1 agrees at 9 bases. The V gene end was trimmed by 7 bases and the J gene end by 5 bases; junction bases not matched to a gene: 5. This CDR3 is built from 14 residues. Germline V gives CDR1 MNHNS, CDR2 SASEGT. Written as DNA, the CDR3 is TGTGCCAGCAACCTACAGGGGGCGACCGGGGAGCTGTTTTTT. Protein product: CASNLQGATGELFF.

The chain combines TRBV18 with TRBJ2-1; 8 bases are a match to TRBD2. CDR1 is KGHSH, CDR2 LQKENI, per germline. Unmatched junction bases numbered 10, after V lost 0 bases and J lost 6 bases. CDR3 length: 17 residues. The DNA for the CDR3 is TGTGCCAGCTCACCACCGTCCGGGGGGGCCGCCTTCAATGAGCAGTTCTTC. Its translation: CASSPPSGGAAFNEQFF. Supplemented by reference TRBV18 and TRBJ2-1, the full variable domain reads NAGVMQNPRHLVRRRGQEARLRCSPMKGHSHVYWYRQLPEEGLKFMVYLQKENIIDESGMPKERFSAEFPKEGPSILRIQQVVRGDSAAYFCASSPPSGGAAFNEQFFGPGTRLTVL.

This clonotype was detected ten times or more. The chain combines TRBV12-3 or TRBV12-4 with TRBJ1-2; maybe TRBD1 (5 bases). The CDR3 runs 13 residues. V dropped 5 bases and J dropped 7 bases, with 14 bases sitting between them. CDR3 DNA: TGTGCCAGCAGTCCCCGGGGGTTAGGTGGCTACACCTTC. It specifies CASSPRGLGGYTF.